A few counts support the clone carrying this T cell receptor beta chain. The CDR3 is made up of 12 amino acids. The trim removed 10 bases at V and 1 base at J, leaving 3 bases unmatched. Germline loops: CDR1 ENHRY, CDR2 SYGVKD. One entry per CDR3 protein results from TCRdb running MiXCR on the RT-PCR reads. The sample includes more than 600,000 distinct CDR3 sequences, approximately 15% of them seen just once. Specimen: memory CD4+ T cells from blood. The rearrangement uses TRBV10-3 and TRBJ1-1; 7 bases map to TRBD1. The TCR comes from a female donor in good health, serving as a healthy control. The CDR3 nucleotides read TGTGCCACCGACAGGGCGAACACTGAAGCTTTCTTT. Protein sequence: CATDRANTEAFF.